This TCR beta chain was captured by sequencing in a study of blood T cells in healthy people across ages. With respect to this clonotype: Its target is unknown.

Through a sample-barcoded 5' primer and a J-beta primer mix, a second PCR was run for roughly 6 to 12 cycles. Every single cDNA molecule received a tag from a template-switch adaptor with 12 random nucleotides. One entry per CDR3 protein, called by TCRdb with MiXCR from the 5' RACE reads. The data hold around 1,700,000 distinct CDR3 sequences, with 28% observed a single time. Points from the study as a whole: Roughly linear age-related decline in beta diversity appeared, significant by age roughly 40. Underestimates were what the diversity estimates from one million T cells were considered to be. Unknown CMV status may confound age-related changes in expanded clones.

The specimen was blood. The receptor's source is a woman aged 25 to 39 in good health.

Here the CDR3 reads CASSRMRLADNTDTQYF. The CDR3 DNA reads as TGTGCCAGCAGCCGGATGAGACTAGCGGACAACACAGATACGCAGTATTTT. The chain couples TRBV3-1 to TRBJ2-3; TRBD2 matches 9 bases. Unmatched junction bases numbered 10, after V lost 4 bases and J lost 2 bases. The germline gives CDR1 LGHDT, CDR2 YNNKEL (reference sequence). The CDR3 is 17 residues long.